This passage covers 7 T cell receptor beta chains from one sample sequenced in a study of metastatic and nonmetastatic thyroid tumors. TCRdb reprocessed the PCR reads via MiXCR. The sample shows roughly 50,000 clones, approximately 24% of them seen only once. No patient had received any treatment before thyroid surgery. The sample comprised blood. The receptors were gathered from a male donor with papillary thyroid cancer or a benign thyroid nodule (not recorded which). Some clones in this sample may be carry-over from other donors' samples.

A remark on this clone: A much bigger clone sits one base away, suggesting this may be a read error. This chain uses TRBV6-1 with TRBJ2-2; TRBD2 might be the D (5 bases). This CDR3 is built from 11 residues. CDR1 and CDR2 (germline): MNHNS, SASEGT. In nucleotides, the CDR3 is TGTGCCAGCAGGCGGTCCGGGGATCTGTTTTTT. Encoded protein: CASRRSGDLFF.

This clone was counted a few times. This sequence joins TRBV28 and TRBJ2-7, with D possibly matching TRBD2 (5 bases). The V end lost 5 bases, the J end lost 0 bases, and 14 bases lay between the germline ends. The germline gives CDR1 MDHEN, CDR2 SYDVKM. The CDR3 runs to 15 residues. The CDR3, as DNA: TGTGCCAGCAGTGGGCCAGCGGCAAGCTCCTACGAGCAGTACTTC. Encoded protein: CASSGPAASSYEQYF.

This clone was found many times. The genes are TRBV6-1 and TRBJ1-5; maybe TRBD1 (6 bases). CDR1 MNHNS and CDR2 SASEGT come from the germline V gene. This CDR3 region has 15 residues. The V and J ends lost 5 bases and 0 bases respectively, with 11 bases between them. The CDR3, as DNA: TGTGCCAGCAGTCCTGGACAGCTTAGCAATCAGCCCCAGCATTTT. Amino acid sequence: CASSPGQLSNQPQHF.

The chain has TRBV6-6 and TRBJ2-7; D is ambiguous. CDR1 is MNHNY, CDR2 SVGAGI, per germline (reference sequence). V gave up 0 bases and J gave up 6 bases, with 9 bases separating them. The CDR3 is 13 residues long. The CDR3 loop is CASSYSRSGEQYF. The DNA of the CDR3 is TGTGCCAGCAGTTACTCGCGCTCAGGCGAGCAGTACTTC.

The chain has TRBV19 and TRBJ2-7; 8 bases line up with TRBD1. V dropped 6 bases and J dropped 4; count of bases not matched to a gene: 5. Germline-derived CDR1 and CDR2 are LNHDA and SQIVND (reference sequence). This CDR3 has 13 residues. CDR3 sequence: CASSRTGRYEQYF. CDR3 DNA: TGTGCCAGTAGCCGGACAGGGAGATACGAGCAGTACTTC.

This clone was seen ten or more times. The chain joins TRBV7-9 to TRBJ2-1; maybe TRBD1 (6 bases). Between the trimmed V and J ends, which lost 4 bases and 5 bases, there was a span of 15 bases. The CDR3 sequence is 15 residues long. Germline loops: CDR1 SEHNR, CDR2 FQNEAQ (reference sequence). The CDR3: CASSSLQGKDNEQFF. Here the CDR3 DNA reads TGTGCCAGCAGCTCCTTGCAGGGGAAAGACAATGAGCAGTTCTTC.

This clone has a count of ten or more. The V call is TRBV6-1, the J call TRBJ1-6; D might be TRBD1 (5 bases). Per the germline V gene, CDR1 is MNHNS and CDR2 is SASEGT. The CDR3 has 16 amino acids. V gave up 2 bases and J gave up 9 bases, with 17 bases separating them. CDR3 in DNA: TGTGCCAGCAGTGAAACCGCAGGGACCGAGGGTTCACCCCTCCACTTT. It is translated as CASSETAGTEGSPLHF.